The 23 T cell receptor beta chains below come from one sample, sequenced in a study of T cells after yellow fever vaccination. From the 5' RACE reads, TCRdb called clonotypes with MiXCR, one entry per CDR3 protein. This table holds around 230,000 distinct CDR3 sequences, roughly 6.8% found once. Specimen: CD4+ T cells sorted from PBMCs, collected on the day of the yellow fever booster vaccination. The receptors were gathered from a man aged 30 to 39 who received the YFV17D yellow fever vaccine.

This CDR3 is CASSLGLVGPQSVQFF. The CDR3 DNA reads TGCGCCAGCAGCTTGGGACTAGTGGGACCTCAATCCGTGCAGTTCTTC. The chain carries TRBV5-1 and TRBJ2-1, with a possible D match to TRBD2 (6 bases). Deletions cut 0 bases from V and 12 bases from J, with 22 bases between. The CDR3 is 16 residues long. CDR1 is SGHRS, CDR2 YFSETQ, per germline.

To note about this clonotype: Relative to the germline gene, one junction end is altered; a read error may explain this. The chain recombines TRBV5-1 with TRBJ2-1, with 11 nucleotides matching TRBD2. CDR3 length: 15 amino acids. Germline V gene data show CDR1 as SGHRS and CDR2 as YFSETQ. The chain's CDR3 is CSSSRGTSGYNEQFF. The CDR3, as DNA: TGCTCCAGCAGCAGAGGGACTAGCGGTTACAATGAGCAGTTCTTC.

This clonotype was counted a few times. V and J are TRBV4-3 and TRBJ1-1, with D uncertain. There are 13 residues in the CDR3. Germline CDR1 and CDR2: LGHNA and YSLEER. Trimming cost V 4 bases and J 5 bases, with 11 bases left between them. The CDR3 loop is CASSLGGRTEAFF. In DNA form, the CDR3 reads TGCGCCAGCAGCCTCGGTGGGAGGACTGAAGCTTTCTTT.

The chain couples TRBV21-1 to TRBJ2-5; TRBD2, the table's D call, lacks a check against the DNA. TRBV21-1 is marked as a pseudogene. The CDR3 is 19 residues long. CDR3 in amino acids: CASSKAGVGTSGSQETQYF. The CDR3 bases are TGTGCCAGCAGCAAAGCGGGGGTCGGGACTAGCGGGAGTCAAGAGACCCAGTACTTC.

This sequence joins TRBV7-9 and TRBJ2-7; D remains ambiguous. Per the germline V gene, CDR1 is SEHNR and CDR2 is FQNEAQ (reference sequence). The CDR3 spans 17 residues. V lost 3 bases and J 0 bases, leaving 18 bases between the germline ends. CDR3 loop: CASSLVSGVGSSYEQYF. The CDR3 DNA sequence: TGTGCCAGCAGCTTGGTTTCTGGCGTGGGCAGCTCCTACGAGCAGTACTTC. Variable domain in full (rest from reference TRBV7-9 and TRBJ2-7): DTGVSQNPRHKITKRGQNVTFRCDPISEHNRLYWYRQTLGQGPEFLTYFQNEAQLEKSRLLSDRFSAERPKGSFSTLEIQRTEQGDSAMYLCASSLVSGVGSSYEQYFGPGTRLTVT.

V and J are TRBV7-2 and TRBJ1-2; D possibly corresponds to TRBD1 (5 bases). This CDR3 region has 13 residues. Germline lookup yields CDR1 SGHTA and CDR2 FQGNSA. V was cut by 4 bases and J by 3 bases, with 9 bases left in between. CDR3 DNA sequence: TGTGCCAGCAGCTGGAGGGGCGACTATGGCTACACCTTC. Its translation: CASSWRGDYGYTF.

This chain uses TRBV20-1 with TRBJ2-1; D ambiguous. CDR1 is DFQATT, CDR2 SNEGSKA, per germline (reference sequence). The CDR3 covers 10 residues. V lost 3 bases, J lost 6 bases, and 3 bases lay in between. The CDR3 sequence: CSASTNEQFF. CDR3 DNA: TGCAGTGCTAGCACCAATGAGCAGTTCTTC.

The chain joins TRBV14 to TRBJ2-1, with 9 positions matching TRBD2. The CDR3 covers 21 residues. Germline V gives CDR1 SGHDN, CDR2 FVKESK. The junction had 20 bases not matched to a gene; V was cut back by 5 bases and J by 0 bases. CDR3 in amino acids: CASSASKGGTTSGPSYNEQFF. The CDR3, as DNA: TGTGCCAGCAGCGCATCGAAAGGGGGAACAACTAGCGGGCCCTCCTACAATGAGCAGTTCTTC.

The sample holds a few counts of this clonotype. The CDR3 region is CASSSGQGGTDTQYF. The CDR3 region has the DNA TGTGCCAGTAGTAGCGGACAGGGAGGCACAGATACGCAGTATTTT. V and J are TRBV19 and TRBJ2-3; 8 bases map to TRBD1. This CDR3 is built from 15 residues. The junction had 4 bases not matched to a gene; V was cut back by 4 bases and J by 1 base. In germline, CDR1 is LNHDA, CDR2 SQIVND (reference sequence). Drawing the rest from reference TRBV19 and TRBJ2-3, the complete variable domain is DGGITQSPKYLFRKEGQNVTLSCEQNLNHDAMYWYRQDPGQGLRLIYYSQIVNDFQKGDIAEGYSVSREKKESFPLTVTSAQKNPTAFYLCASSSGQGGTDTQYFGPGTRLTVL.

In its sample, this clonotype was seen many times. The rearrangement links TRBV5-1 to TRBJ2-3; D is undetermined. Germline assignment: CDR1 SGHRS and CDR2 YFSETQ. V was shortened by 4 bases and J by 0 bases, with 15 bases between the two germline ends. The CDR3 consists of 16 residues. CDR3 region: CASSLNSRRSTDTQYF. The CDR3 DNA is TGCGCCAGCAGCCTGAACTCTAGGCGAAGCACAGATACGCAGTATTTT.

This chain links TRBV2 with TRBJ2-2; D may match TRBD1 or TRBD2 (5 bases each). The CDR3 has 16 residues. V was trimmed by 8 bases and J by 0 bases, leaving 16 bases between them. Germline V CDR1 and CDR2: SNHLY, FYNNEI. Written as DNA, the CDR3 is TGTGCCAGCTCGAAGAATGGGGGTGCGAACACCGGGGAGCTGTTTTTT. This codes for CASSKNGGANTGELFF.

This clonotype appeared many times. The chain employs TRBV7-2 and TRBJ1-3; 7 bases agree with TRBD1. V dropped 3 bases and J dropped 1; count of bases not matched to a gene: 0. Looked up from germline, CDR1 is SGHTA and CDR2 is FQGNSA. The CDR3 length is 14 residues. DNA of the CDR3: TGTGCCAGCAGCTTGGGACAGTCTGGAAACACCATATATTTT. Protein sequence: CASSLGQSGNTIYF.

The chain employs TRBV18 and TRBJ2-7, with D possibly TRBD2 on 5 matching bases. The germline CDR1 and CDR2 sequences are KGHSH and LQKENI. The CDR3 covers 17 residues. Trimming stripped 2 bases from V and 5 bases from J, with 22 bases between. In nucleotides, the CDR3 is TGTGCCAGCTCACCAACGATCCGGGAAAAAAGTGTCGACGAGCAGTACTTC. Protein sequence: CASSPTIREKSVDEQYF.

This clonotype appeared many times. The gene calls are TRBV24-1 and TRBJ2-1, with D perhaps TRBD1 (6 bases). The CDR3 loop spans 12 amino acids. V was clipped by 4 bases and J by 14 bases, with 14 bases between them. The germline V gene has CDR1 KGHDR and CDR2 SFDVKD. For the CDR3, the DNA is TGTGCCACCAGTGAAGTACAGGGTAAGGAGTTCTTC. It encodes CATSEVQGKEFF.

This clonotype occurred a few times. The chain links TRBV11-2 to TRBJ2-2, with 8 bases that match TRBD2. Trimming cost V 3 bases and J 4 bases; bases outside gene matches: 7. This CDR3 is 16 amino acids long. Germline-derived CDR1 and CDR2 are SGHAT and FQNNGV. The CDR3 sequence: CASSFNAGGLTGELFF. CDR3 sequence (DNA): TGTGCCAGCAGCTTTAACGCGGGAGGCCTCACCGGGGAGCTGTTTTTT.

The CDR3 region is CSAPGQSNYGYTF. The DNA of the CDR3 is TGCAGTGCACCAGGACAGTCTAACTATGGCTACACCTTC. V gene TRBV20-1 combines with J gene TRBJ1-2, with D possibly being TRBD1 (6 bases). V was shortened by 6 bases and J by 0 bases, with 11 bases between the two germline ends. CDR1 DFQATT and CDR2 SNEGSKA come from the germline V gene (reference sequence). This CDR3 has 13 residues.

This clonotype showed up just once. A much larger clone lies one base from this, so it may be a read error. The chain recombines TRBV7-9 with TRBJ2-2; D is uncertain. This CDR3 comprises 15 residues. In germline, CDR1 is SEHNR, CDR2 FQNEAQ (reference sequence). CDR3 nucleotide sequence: TGTACCAGCAGCTCCGGGCGGCCTGACACCGGGGAGCTGTTTTTT. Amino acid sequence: CTSSSGRPDTGELFF.

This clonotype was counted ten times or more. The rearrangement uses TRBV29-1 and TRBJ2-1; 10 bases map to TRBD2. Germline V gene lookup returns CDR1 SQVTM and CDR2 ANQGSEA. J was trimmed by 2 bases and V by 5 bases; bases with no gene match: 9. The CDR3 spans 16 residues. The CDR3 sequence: CSVRHSGRLPYNEQFF. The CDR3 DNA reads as TGCAGCGTTCGCCATAGCGGGAGGTTACCCTACAATGAGCAGTTCTTC.

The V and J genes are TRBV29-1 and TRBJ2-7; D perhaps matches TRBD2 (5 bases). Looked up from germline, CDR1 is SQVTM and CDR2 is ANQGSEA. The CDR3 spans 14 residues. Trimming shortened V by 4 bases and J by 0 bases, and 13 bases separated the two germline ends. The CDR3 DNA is TGCAGCGTTGGAGCGGAGACAAGCTCCTACGAGCAGTACTTC. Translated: CSVGAETSSYEQYF.

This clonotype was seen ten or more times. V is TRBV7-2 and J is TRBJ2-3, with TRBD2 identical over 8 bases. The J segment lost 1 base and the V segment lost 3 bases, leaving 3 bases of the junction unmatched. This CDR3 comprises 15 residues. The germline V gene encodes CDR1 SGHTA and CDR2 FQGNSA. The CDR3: CASSFGTRGTDTQYF. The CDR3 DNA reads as TGTGCCAGCAGCTTCGGGACTAGGGGCACAGATACGCAGTATTTT.

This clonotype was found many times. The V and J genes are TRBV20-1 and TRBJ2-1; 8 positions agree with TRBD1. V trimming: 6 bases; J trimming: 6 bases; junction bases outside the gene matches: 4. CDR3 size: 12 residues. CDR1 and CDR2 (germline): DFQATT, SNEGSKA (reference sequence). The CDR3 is CSARTGTNEQFF. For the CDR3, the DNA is TGCAGTGCAAGGACAGGGACCAATGAGCAGTTCTTC.

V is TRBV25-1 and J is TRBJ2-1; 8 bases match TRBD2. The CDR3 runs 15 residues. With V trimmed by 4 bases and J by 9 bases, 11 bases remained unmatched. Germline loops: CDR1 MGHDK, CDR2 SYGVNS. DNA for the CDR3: TGTGCCAGCAGTGTGTGGACGGGAGGGCTCGGTGAGCAGTTCTTC. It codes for CASSVWTGGLGEQFF. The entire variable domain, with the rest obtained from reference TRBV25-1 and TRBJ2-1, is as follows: EADIYQTPRYLVIGTGKKITLECSQTMGHDKMYWYQQDPGMELHLIHYSYGVNSTEKGDLSSESTVSRIRTEHFPLTLESARPSHTSQYLCASSVWTGGLGEQFFGPGTRLTVL.

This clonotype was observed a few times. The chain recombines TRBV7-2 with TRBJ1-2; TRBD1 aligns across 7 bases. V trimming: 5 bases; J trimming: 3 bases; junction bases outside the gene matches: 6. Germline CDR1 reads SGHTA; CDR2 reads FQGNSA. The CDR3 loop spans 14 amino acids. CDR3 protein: CASSISGQYYGYTF. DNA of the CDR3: TGTGCCAGCAGCATCTCGGGACAGTACTATGGCTACACCTTC.